This T cell receptor beta chain was sequenced in a study of blood T cell repertoires in COVID-19. For the study at large: Samples came from the United States, Italy and Spain, spanning acute and convalescent COVID-19. T cells, B-cell-depleted T cells, or PBMCs provided the cDNA or gDNA that served as material.

Germline CDR1 and CDR2: KGHSH and LQKENI. Trimming took off 3 bases at V and 8 bases at J, with 13 bases between the two ends. The CDR3 has 13 amino acids. Authors' analysis steps: Cell counts per sample came from amplifying reference gene primers. Clones were read by immunoSEQ multiplex PCR, and TCRdb kept only the in-frame ones, dropping some. D and trimming were read from the DNA, whereas the V and J calls and clone size are those reported in that table. The sample holds around 42,000 clones; approximately 85% are singletons and the top ten take about 12%. This chain uses TRBV18 with TRBJ1-2; a weak D match, TRBD1 (5 bases). Sequences were obtained from peripheral blood. The origin of this receptor is a human donor in a cohort sampled during active COVID-19. The CDR3 DNA sequence: TGTGCCAGCTCACCGAGATTGCAGGGAGGCTACACCTTC. This gives the protein CASSPRLQGGYTF.